This T cell receptor beta chain was identified in a study of identical twins' blood T cells. Study results and limitations: Abundant TCRbeta CDR3s overlapped more between twins than with unrelated donors.

Concerning this clonotype: Its antigen remains unknown.

The V and J ends lost 0 bases and 1 base, in that order; junction bases with no gene match: 7. CDR3 length: 17 residues. Germline loops: CDR1 LGHDT, CDR2 YNNKEL (reference sequence). Each TCR cDNA library carried sample-specific barcodes on both ends. TCRdb passed the 5' RACE reads through MiXCR, listing each CDR3 protein once. The sample yields around 380,000 distinct CDR3 sequences, over 25% seen once. The sequencing input was PBMCs. The sequence was obtained from a woman between 18 and 50 years old in good health. The V and J genes are TRBV3-1 and TRBJ2-3; TRBD2 matches at 7 bases. As DNA, the CDR3 is TGTGCCAGCAGCCAAGACAGCGCGGGGGTAGGCACAGATACGCAGTATTTT. This codes for CASSQDSAGVGTDTQYF.